Listed here are 28 T cell receptor beta chains from one sample, sequenced in a study of blood T cell repertoires in COVID-19. TCRdb's copy holds only in-frame clones and misses some; the assay was immunoSEQ multiplex PCR. Of 250,000 to 300,000 clones listed, roughly nine tenths were seen once; the top ten hold over 9.5%. Sequencing was performed on peripheral blood. These receptors originate from a woman between 25 and 40 years old with COVID-19, enrolled during active disease.

This clone was detected once. The rearrangement uses TRBV19 and TRBJ2-5; D is unclear. The CDR3 contains 13 residues. Germline CDR1 is LNHDA and CDR2 is SQIVND (reference sequence). V lost 0 bases and J lost 3, with 5 bases in between. The CDR3 loop is CASSIDQEETQYF. CDR3 DNA: TGTGCCAGTAGTATAGATCAGGAAGAGACCCAGTACTTC. The complete variable domain, with remaining parts taken from reference TRBV19 and TRBJ2-5, reads DGGITQSPKYLFRKEGQNVTLSCEQNLNHDAMYWYRQDPGQGLRLIYYSQIVNDFQKGDIAEGYSVSREKKESFPLTVTSAQKNPTAFYLCASSIDQEETQYFGPGTRLLVL.

This chain joins TRBV3-1 (or the pseudogene TRBV3-2) and TRBJ2-6, with unresolved D. The CDR3 is 15 residues long. From germline, CDR1 is LGHDT and CDR2 YNNKEL (reference sequence). Trimming shortened V by 7 bases and J by 0 bases, and 10 bases separated the two germline ends. The CDR3 loop is CASKFSPSGANVLTF. CDR3 DNA: TGTGCCAGCAAGTTCAGTCCCTCTGGGGCCAACGTCCTGACTTTC.

The chain is built from TRBV4-2 and TRBJ2-1; 8 positions match TRBD2. CDR3 length: 15 amino acids. Germline V gives CDR1 LGHNA, CDR2 YNFKEQ. The ends lost 4 bases at V and 4 bases at J; junction bases unmatched: 6. The chain's CDR3 is CASSPPGGAYNEQFF. DNA for the CDR3: TGTGCCAGCAGCCCCCCGGGGGGGGCATACAATGAGCAGTTCTTC.

The J gene is TRBJ1-3, the V gene TRBV28, with a tentative D call TRBD1 (6 bases). Looked up from germline, CDR1 is MDHEN and CDR2 is SYDVKM. The V gene lost 4 bases and the J gene lost 4 bases, with 14 bases spanning the gap. The CDR3 spans 15 residues. CDR3 sequence (DNA): TGTGCCAGCAGTTGGCGGGGGCACTCGGGAAACACCATATATTTT. Its protein product is CASSWRGHSGNTIYF.

This chain joins TRBV19 and TRBJ1-2; 12 bases are a match to TRBD1. This CDR3 has 17 residues. CDR1 and CDR2 from the germline V gene are LNHDA and SQIVND (reference sequence). Trimming at V came to 5 bases and at J to 4 bases, leaving 11 bases not matched to a gene. Here the CDR3 reads CASSSGRDRGPFYGYTF. CDR3 coding DNA: TGTGCCAGTAGTTCGGGCCGGGACAGGGGGCCCTTCTATGGCTACACCTTC.

V gene TRBV7-6 combines with J gene TRBJ1-4, with 7 bases lining up with TRBD1. The CDR3 runs 16 residues. Germline CDR1 and CDR2: SGHVS and FNYEAQ. Germline trimming cut 4 bases from V and 2 bases from J; bases unmatched to any gene: 7. The CDR3 DNA is TGTGCCAGCAGCTCCGAGACAGGGTCGACTAATGAAAAACTGTTTTTT. Translating gives CASSSETGSTNEKLFF. The full variable domain, completed using reference TRBV7-6 and TRBJ1-4, is GAGVSQSPRYKVTKRGQDVALRCDPISGHVSLYWYRQALGQGPEFLTYFNYEAQQDKSGLPNDRFSAERPEGSISTLTIQRTEQRDSAMYRCASSSETGSTNEKLFFGSGTQLSVL.

The chain employs TRBV9 and TRBJ1-2; 7 bases fit TRBD1. In germline, CDR1 is SGDLS, CDR2 YYNGEE. This CDR3 spans 14 amino acids. The V segment lost 0 bases and the J segment 4 bases; nucleotides outside the gene matches: 3. CDR3 amino acids: CASSVEGALYGYTF. The CDR3 DNA is TGTGCCAGCAGCGTAGAGGGGGCCCTCTATGGCTACACCTTC.

The chain is built from TRBV3-1 (or the pseudogene TRBV3-2) and TRBJ1-1, with D uncertain. V was clipped by 1 base and J by 0 bases, with 3 bases between them. CDR3 length: 13 amino acids. Germline loops: CDR1 LGHDT, CDR2 YNNKEL (reference sequence). CDR3 sequence reads: CASSQAVNTEAFF. CDR3 in DNA: TGTGCCAGCAGCCAAGCGGTGAACACTGAAGCTTTCTTT.

The rearrangement uses TRBV27 and TRBJ1-1, with a tentative D call TRBD1 (5 bases). Germline V lookup: CDR1 MNHEY, CDR2 SMNVEV (reference sequence). Trimming pared 0 bases from V and 4 bases from J, leaving 12 bases between. The CDR3 extends over 15 amino acids. In nucleotides, the CDR3 is TGTGCCAGCAGTTTATCGGGGGGGTTTGGCACTGAAGCTTTCTTT. Translated, it gives CASSLSGGFGTEAFF.

The chain recombines TRBV27 with TRBJ2-2; 9 bases are shared with TRBD2. Germline V gene lookup returns CDR1 MNHEY and CDR2 SMNVEV (reference sequence). Unmatched junction bases numbered 7, after V lost 5 bases and J lost 3 bases. CDR3 length equals 16 residues. The CDR3 DNA is TGTGCCAGCAGTCCGCCTAGCGGGGCCTACACCGGGGAGCTGTTTTTT. As protein: CASSPPSGAYTGELFF.

The chain is built from TRBV11-3 and TRBJ2-3; D is unclear. There are 13 residues in the CDR3. Trimming shortened V by 5 bases and J by 1 base, and 7 bases separated the two germline ends. Germline lookup yields CDR1 SGHNT and CDR2 YENEEA. The CDR3 DNA is TGTGCCAGCAGCCTATCCGGCACAGATACGCAGTATTTT. Its translation is CASSLSGTDTQYF.

In its sample, this clone was seen a few times. The chain uses TRBV19 and TRBJ1-5, with unresolved D. Germline V gene data show CDR1 as LNHDA and CDR2 as SQIVND (reference sequence). This CDR3 is built from 14 residues. V was cut by 7 bases and J by 4 bases, with 14 bases left in between. The CDR3 protein is CASMKAPGNQPQHF. CDR3 sequence (DNA): TGTGCCAGTATGAAGGCCCCGGGGAATCAGCCCCAGCATTTT.

The rearrangement links TRBV11-3 to TRBJ1-3, with D possibly TRBD1 on 6 matching bases. The germline gives CDR1 SGHNT, CDR2 YENEEA. V was cut by 11 bases and J by 4 bases, with 15 bases left in between. The CDR3 has 13 amino acids. The CDR3 DNA sequence: TGTGCCTCCTCGGACAGTCCGGGAAACACCATATATTTT. Its translation is CASSDSPGNTIYF.

The V gene is TRBV27, the J gene TRBJ2-3; 15 positions match TRBD2. Germline V gene sequence: CDR1 MNHEY, CDR2 SMNVEV (reference sequence). The V gene end was trimmed by 5 bases and the J gene end by 5 bases; junction bases not matched to a gene: 2. There are 15 residues in the CDR3. The DNA of the CDR3 is TGTGCCAGCAGTCCGGGACTAGCGGGGGGAGATACGCAGTATTTT. Its translation: CASSPGLAGGDTQYF.

This chain uses TRBV3-1 (or the pseudogene TRBV3-2) with TRBJ2-5, with D possibly matching TRBD2 (6 bases). This CDR3 is 17 amino acids long. V was cut by 4 bases and J by 0 bases, with 18 bases left in between. Germline CDR1 reads LGHDT; CDR2 reads YNNKEL (reference sequence). CDR3 nucleotides: TGTGCCAGCAGCCTTTACGGGTTGGCGGGGAACCAAGAGACCCAGTACTTC. Amino acid sequence: CASSLYGLAGNQETQYF.

The V gene is TRBV5-8, the J gene TRBJ2-7; 8 bases map to TRBD2. Germline CDR1 is SGHTS and CDR2 is YDEGEE. V shed 0 bases and J 5 bases; nucleotides not matched to a gene: 10. The CDR3 has 16 residues. The CDR3 nucleotides read TGTGCCAGCAGCTTGGGACTAGCGTACGCGAGCCACGAGCAGTACTTC. Translated, it gives CASSLGLAYASHEQYF.

This chain uses TRBV4-1 with TRBJ2-7, with D maybe TRBD1 (5 bases). Germline V gene data show CDR1 as MGHRA and CDR2 as YSYEKL. Trimming removed 5 bases at V and 3 bases at J, with 20 bases between. The CDR3 is 16 residues long. The CDR3 sequence: CASSSLTSQTDYEQYF. The CDR3 DNA is TGCGCCAGCAGCAGCCTTACGTCTCAGACAGACTACGAGCAGTACTTC.

The V and J genes are TRBV3-1 (or the pseudogene TRBV3-2) and TRBJ2-7, with TRBD1 matching over 7 bases. This CDR3 region has 14 residues. CDR1 and CDR2 (germline): LGHDT, YNNKEL (reference sequence). Unmatched junction bases numbered 7, after V lost 2 bases and J lost 6 bases. The CDR3 is CASSQPGRGSEQYF. CDR3 in DNA: TGTGCCAGCAGCCAACCAGGCAGGGGGAGCGAGCAGTACTTC.

The chain combines TRBV4-1 with TRBJ1-5, with a tentative D call TRBD1 (6 bases). Germline CDR1 MGHRA, CDR2 YSYEKL. Between the trimmed V and J ends, which lost 6 bases and 4 bases, there was a span of 10 bases. The CDR3 contains 13 residues. The CDR3 sequence is CASSQGINQPQHF. The CDR3 nucleotides read TGCGCCAGCAGTCAGGGGATTAATCAGCCCCAGCATTTT.

The chain joins TRBV6-4 to TRBJ1-1; weak D call: TRBD1 (6 bases). The V and J ends lost 0 bases and 5 bases respectively, with 13 bases between them. The CDR3 has 15 residues. Germline-derived CDR1 and CDR2 are MRHNA and SNTAGT. The CDR3 DNA is TGTGCCAGCAGTGACTCTTACAGGGAGGGGACTGAAGCTTTCTTT. Protein: CASSDSYREGTEAFF.

The V and J genes are TRBV5-4 and TRBJ2-5, with 8 bases identical to TRBD2. Trimming took 4 bases from V and 3 from J; bases not matched to a gene: 2. CDR3 length: 13 amino acids. Germline assignment: CDR1 SGHNT and CDR2 YYREEE (reference sequence). CDR3 sequence reads: CASSEGLEETQYF. For the CDR3, the DNA is TGTGCCAGCAGCGAGGGACTAGAAGAGACCCAGTACTTC.

The chain uses TRBV19 and TRBJ1-1; TRBD1 is a possible D gene (5 bases). The CDR3 contains 13 residues. CDR1 is LNHDA and CDR2 is SQIVND in the germline V gene (reference sequence). The V end was cut by 1 base, the J end by 5 bases, with 8 bases between. The CDR3 is CASSIVPGTEAFF. CDR3 nucleotides: TGTGCCAGTAGTATAGTTCCAGGGACTGAAGCTTTCTTT.

This chain connects TRBV5-6 to TRBJ1-4; 12 nucleotides align to TRBD1. CDR3 length: 15 residues. The germline V gene encodes CDR1 SGHDT and CDR2 YYEEEE. V shed 4 bases, J shed 8 bases, and the junction held 6 bases outside the gene matches. The CDR3 nucleotides are TGTGCCAGCAGCGCAACCGGGACAGGGGGCGAAAAACTGTTTTTT. Translating gives CASSATGTGGEKLFF.

The chain uses TRBV25-1 and TRBJ2-1, with D possibly TRBD2 on 6 matching bases. The V end was cut by 3 bases, the J end by 9 bases, with 15 bases between. This CDR3 comprises 14 residues. CDR1 MGHDK and CDR2 SYGVNS come from the germline V gene. DNA of the CDR3: TGTGCCAGCAGTGAGCTCGGGGGAAGGGGTGAGCAGTTCTTC. Its translation: CASSELGGRGEQFF.

The chain is built from TRBV4-1 and TRBJ2-3; possible D gene TRBD1, 5 bases. The CDR3 covers 14 residues. From germline, CDR1 is MGHRA and CDR2 YSYEKL. Trimming stripped 8 bases from V and 5 bases from J, with 17 bases between. CDR3: CASAFVGPKDTQYF. The CDR3 DNA reads as TGCGCCAGCGCCTTTGTGGGGCCCAAAGATACGCAGTATTTT.

The gene calls are TRBV6-5 and TRBJ1-6; D remains ambiguous. Trimming pared 5 bases from V and 7 bases from J, leaving 15 bases between. The V gene's germline CDR1 is MNHEY and CDR2 SVGAGI. The CDR3 is made up of 15 amino acids. This CDR3 reads CASSHRRRINSPLHF. In DNA, the CDR3 is TGTGCCAGCAGTCACCGTAGGAGGATAAATTCACCCCTCCACTTT.

The chain recombines TRBV5-6 with TRBJ2-7; the D is unclear. V shed 0 bases and J shed 5 bases, with 12 bases lying between them. CDR1 and CDR2 from the germline V gene are SGHDT and YYEEEE. The CDR3 runs 14 residues. Written as DNA, the CDR3 is TGTGCCAGCAGCTTGGAGCTGAACCCCAACGAGCAGTACTTC. As protein: CASSLELNPNEQYF.

This rearrangement joins TRBV10-1 to TRBJ2-2; 9 nucleotides match TRBD1. Germline V gene data show CDR1 as WNHNN and CDR2 as SYGVQD (reference sequence). The CDR3 extends over 16 amino acids. The V segment lost 3 bases and the J segment 7 bases; nucleotides outside the gene matches: 9. In nucleotides, the CDR3 is TGCGCCAGCAGTGAAGACAGGGGGTTACGAGGCGGGGAGCTGTTTTTT. Translated, it gives CASSEDRGLRGGELFF.